This T cell receptor (beta chain) was recovered during a study of CD8+CD57+ T cells in acquired aplastic anemia. Study-wide points: Found in both controls and patients were some 31 CD8+ CDR3 sequences.

Patients picked for sequencing had shown CD8+CD57+ cell expansion detected by flow cytometry. The cohort consisted entirely of patients having severe acquired aplastic anemia. TCR beta VDJ and CDR3 were profiled, and genomic DNA was the template. MiXCR was run by TCRdb on the reads, yielding one entry per CDR3 protein. The top ten clones hold 0.8% to 0.85% of a sample with around 430,000 distinct CDR3 sequences, around 30% of them seen once. This clonotype occurred a few times. What it binds is not known. Deletions cut 5 bases from V and 9 bases from J, with 11 bases between. Germline V gives CDR1 SGHTA, CDR2 FQGNSA. The CDR3 loop spans 12 amino acids.

Sequencing was performed on sorted CD4+, CD8+, or CD8+CD57+ T cells (not recorded which) from PBMCs. The V call is TRBV7-2, the J call TRBJ2-1, with no clear D. This sequence was found in a human donor with aplastic anemia. This CDR3 reads CASSQSRFEQFF. The CDR3 region has the DNA TGTGCCAGCAGCCAATCTAGATTTGAGCAGTTCTTC.